The source of this T cell receptor beta chain is a study of cytomegalovirus exposure and HLA in healthy donors. To note about this clone: Its antigen is currently unknown.

Study outcomes and limitations: The study recorded 150 to 200 TCR beta chains that were cytomegalovirus-associated. Rare TCR sequences dominated, though some public TCRs recurred in many donors. Three chains linked to CMV were shown in vitro to be specific for CMV antigens.

Between the trimmed V and J ends, which lost 2 bases and 0 bases, there was a span of 10 bases. CDR3 size: 16 residues. CDR1 and CDR2 (germline): KGHSH, LQKENI. Using immunoSEQ multiplex PCR, the repertoire was profiled, and TCRdb retains in-frame clones only, with some absent. The table has about 160,000 clones, 86% seen once. Material for sequencing was PBMCs. The V call is TRBV18, the J call TRBJ2-2; D not resolved. This clonotype originated in a woman aged 18-30 years in good health and CMV-seronegative. CDR3 nucleotide sequence: TGTGCCAGCTCACCAACTTCCGAAACGAACACCGGGGAGCTGTTTTTT. Protein product: CASSPTSETNTGELFF.